This T cell receptor (beta chain) was profiled in a study of T cell repertoires in cytomegalovirus infection. Study background: It was recently identified HLA-C-restricted and well-studied HLA-B-restricted CMV epitopes that the study used. Carrying CMV and the relevant HLA type showed in public TCR beta signatures.

Findings and limits, study-wide: Dominating the ex vivo response were HLA-C-restricted CMV-specific TCR beta clonotypes.

About this clonotype itself: Antigen specificity is unknown.

One entry per CDR3 protein, called by TCRdb with MiXCR from the reads. The table includes around 430,000 distinct CDR3 sequences, approximately 42% detected once. The CDR3 runs to 13 residues. The germline gives CDR1 SGHAT, CDR2 FQNNGV. Trimming cost V 2 bases and J 7 bases, with 11 bases left between them. The V and J genes are TRBV11-2 and TRBJ1-1; D remains ambiguous. The sequencing used cultured PBMCs, collected from culture after CMV antigen stimulation. The receptor was derived from a human donor in good health (CMV status not recorded). Some clones in this sample may be carry-over from other donors' samples. CDR3 DNA sequence: TGTGCCAGCAGCTTATTGATGTCGTTTGAAGCTTTCTTT. It translates to CASSLLMSFEAFF.